The rows below give T cell receptor beta chains drawn from one sample of a study of blood T cell repertoires in COVID-19. Method: immunoSEQ multiplex PCR; TCRdb's copy keeps in-frame clones and lacks some. The repertoire holds hundreds of thousands of clones, with approximately 90% as singletons. The sequenced material came from PBMCs or T cells enriched from blood (not recorded which). All receptors come from a woman younger than 35 who had recovered from COVID-19. Each CDR3 is given without its conserved first and last residue. The order of the fields is J gene, CDR3 length, D gene, clone size, V gene, CDR3 protein. A D gene is named only where the DNA matches it firmly. Clone size appears in some rows only: once, few, many, or a class for an expanded clone.

TRBJ2-2 13 - - TRBV5-5 ASSLSGGLAGELF
TRBJ2-3 15 TRBD2 - TRBV7-2 ASSLHGTSGGTDTQY
TRBJ1-1 13 TRBD1 - TRBV18 ASSLTGVKNTEAF
TRBJ2-7 13 - once TRBV4-3 ASSQDQPTAYEQY
TRBJ2-7 12 - - TRBV21-1 ASSKADSSYEQY
TRBJ2-7 10 - - TRBV29-1 SVETPLRGQY
TRBJ1-4 14 TRBD1 - TRBV4-3 ASSQEKGTGGEKLF
TRBJ1-2 12 - once TRBV18 ASSPRRGSYGYT
TRBJ1-1 11 - - TRBV2 ASSGTVNTEAF
TRBJ2-3 16 TRBD2 - TRBV7-2 ASSLAPSGTSGTDTQY
TRBJ1-1 11 - - TRBV7-2 ASSARAPGEAF
TRBJ1-4 13 - - TRBV18 ASSPPSGDEEKLF
TRBJ1-1 12 - - TRBV7-2 ASSSMTGQDEAF
TRBJ2-7 11 - - TRBV5-6 ASSRPTAYEQY